This T cell receptor beta chain was sequenced during a study of cytomegalovirus exposure and HLA in healthy donors. About the research overall: From donors who were HLA-typed, an early data release held about 85 million unique TCRs.

On this clone: Its specificity is unknown.

Broader study findings: Rare TCR sequences dominated, though some public TCRs recurred in many donors. Judged likely to be a sequencing artifact was a cluster of highly shared sequence variants. With later analysis, a missense DCLRE1C variant became linked to TCR beta V- and J-gene trimming.

PCR involved 60 Vbeta and 13 Jbeta primers. Profiling relied on immunoSEQ multiplex PCR, and the TCRdb table lists in-frame clones only, not all of them. The specimen's table records over 100,000 clones. Trimming at V came to 4 bases and at J to 5 bases, leaving 17 bases not matched to a gene. The germline V gene has CDR1 KGHSH and CDR2 LQKENI. There are 17 residues in the CDR3. This chain uses TRBV18 with TRBJ2-7; 7 nucleotides match TRBD2. Sequenced: PBMCs. The TCR originated in a man in his late teens or twenties in good health and CMV-seronegative. As DNA, the CDR3 is TGTGCCAGCTCACATATACCGCTGGGGGGGAAGTACCACGAGCAGTACTTC. This translates into CASSHIPLGGKYHEQYF.